Here is one T cell receptor beta chain with its context. Its antigen is not identified. The sample belongs to a study of shared clonotypes between healthy human individuals. The study, taken as a whole, reports: When naive CD4 clonotypes were compared across several donors, around 5% were shared. Clonotypes which were not shared had lower generation probabilities than clonotypes that all four donors shared.

Once extracted for a subset, genomic DNA was divided evenly among several immunoSEQ plates. The data were produced by immunoSEQ multiplex PCR, yet TCRdb's version contains in-frame clones alone and is incomplete. The data contain 2.5 million or so clones, about 92% of them singletons. Every donor was a Caucasian adult from Nashville, Tennessee. Trimming took 1 base from V and 6 from J, leaving 10 bases between them. CDR3 length: 13 amino acids. Germline lookup yields CDR1 SGHTA and CDR2 FQGNSA. This rearrangement joins TRBV7-2 to TRBJ2-7; D is possibly TRBD2 (5 bases). The sequenced sample consisted of naive CD4+ T cells sorted from blood. The subset was: CD45RA+ positively selected. This clonotype was obtained from a man younger than 35 in good health. The CDR3 nucleotides are TGTGCCAGCAGCTTAGTGGCTAGCCTCGAGCAGTACTTC. It encodes CASSLVASLEQYF.